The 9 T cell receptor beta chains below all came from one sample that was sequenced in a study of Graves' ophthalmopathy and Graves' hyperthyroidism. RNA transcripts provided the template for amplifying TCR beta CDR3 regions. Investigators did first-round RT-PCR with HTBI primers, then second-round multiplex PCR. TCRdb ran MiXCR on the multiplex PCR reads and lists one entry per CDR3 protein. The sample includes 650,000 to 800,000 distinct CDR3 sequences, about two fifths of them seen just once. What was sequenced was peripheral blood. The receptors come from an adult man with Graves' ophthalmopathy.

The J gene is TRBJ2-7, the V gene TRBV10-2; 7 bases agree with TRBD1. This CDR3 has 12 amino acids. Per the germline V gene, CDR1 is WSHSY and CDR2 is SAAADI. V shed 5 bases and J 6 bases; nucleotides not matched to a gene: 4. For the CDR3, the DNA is TGCGCCAGCAGTAGACAGGGAACCGAGCAGTACTTC. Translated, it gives CASSRQGTEQYF.

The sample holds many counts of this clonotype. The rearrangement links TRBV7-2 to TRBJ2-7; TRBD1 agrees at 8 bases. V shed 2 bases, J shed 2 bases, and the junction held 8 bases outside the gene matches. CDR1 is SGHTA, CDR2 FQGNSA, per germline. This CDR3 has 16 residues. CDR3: CASSLPAGGTTYEQYF. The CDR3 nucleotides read TGTGCCAGCAGCTTACCTGCAGGGGGCACGACCTACGAGCAGTACTTC.

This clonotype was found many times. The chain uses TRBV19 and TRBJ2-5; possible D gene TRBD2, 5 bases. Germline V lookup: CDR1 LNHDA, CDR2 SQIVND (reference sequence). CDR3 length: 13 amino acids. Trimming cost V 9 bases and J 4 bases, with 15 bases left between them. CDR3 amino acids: CASSSTSGETQYF. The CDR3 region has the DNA TGTGCCAGCAGCTCCACTAGTGGAGAGACCCAGTACTTC.

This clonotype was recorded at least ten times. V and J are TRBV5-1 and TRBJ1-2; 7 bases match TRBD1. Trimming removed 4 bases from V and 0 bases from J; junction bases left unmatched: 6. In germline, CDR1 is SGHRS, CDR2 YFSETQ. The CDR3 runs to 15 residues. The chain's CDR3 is CASSPGTEANYGYTF. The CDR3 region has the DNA TGCGCCAGCAGCCCCGGGACAGAAGCTAACTATGGCTACACCTTC.

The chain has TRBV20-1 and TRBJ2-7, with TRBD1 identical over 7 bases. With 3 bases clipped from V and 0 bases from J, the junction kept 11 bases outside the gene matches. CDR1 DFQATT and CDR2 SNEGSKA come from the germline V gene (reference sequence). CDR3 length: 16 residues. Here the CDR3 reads CSASLGPGQISYEQYF. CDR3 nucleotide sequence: TGCAGTGCTAGCTTGGGACCGGGACAGATCTCCTACGAGCAGTACTTC.

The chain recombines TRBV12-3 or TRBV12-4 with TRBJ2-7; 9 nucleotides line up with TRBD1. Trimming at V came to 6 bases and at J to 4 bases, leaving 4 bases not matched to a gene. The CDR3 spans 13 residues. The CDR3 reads CASRPGTGYEQYF. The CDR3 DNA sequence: TGTGCCAGCAGACCCGGGACAGGGTACGAGCAGTACTTC.

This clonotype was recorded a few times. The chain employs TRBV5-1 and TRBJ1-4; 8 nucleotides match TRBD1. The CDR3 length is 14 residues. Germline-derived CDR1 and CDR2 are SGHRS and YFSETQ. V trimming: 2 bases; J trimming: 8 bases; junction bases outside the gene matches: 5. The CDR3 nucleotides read TGCGCCAGCAGCTTTACAGGGGGTTGGGAAAAACTGTTTTTT. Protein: CASSFTGGWEKLFF.

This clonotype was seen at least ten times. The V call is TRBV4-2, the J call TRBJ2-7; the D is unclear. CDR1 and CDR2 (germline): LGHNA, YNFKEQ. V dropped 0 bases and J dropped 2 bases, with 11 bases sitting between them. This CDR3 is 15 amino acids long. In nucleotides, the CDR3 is TGTGCCAGCAGCCAAGAGGTTACGGCTGCCTACGAGCAGTACTTC. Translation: CASSQEVTAAYEQYF.

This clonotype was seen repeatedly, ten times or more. The CDR3 loop is CSARVRTATEAFF. CDR3 nucleotide sequence: TGCAGTGCTAGAGTCCGGACCGCTACTGAAGCTTTCTTT. J is TRBJ1-1 and V is TRBV20-1; no clear D gene. This CDR3 has 13 residues. V was pared by 1 base and J by 5 bases, with 11 bases between. Germline V gives CDR1 DFQATT, CDR2 SNEGSKA (reference sequence).